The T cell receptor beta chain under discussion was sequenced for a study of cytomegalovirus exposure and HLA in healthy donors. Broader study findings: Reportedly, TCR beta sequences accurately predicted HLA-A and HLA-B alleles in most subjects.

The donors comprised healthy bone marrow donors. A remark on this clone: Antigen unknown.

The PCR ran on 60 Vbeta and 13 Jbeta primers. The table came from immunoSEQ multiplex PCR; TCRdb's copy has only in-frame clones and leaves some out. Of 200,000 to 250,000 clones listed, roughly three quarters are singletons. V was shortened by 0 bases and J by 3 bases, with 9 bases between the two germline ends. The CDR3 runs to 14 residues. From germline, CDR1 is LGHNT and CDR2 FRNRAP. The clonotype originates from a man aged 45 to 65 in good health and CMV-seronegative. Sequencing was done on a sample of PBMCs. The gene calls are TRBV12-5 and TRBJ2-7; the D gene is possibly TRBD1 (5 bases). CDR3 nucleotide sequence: TGTGCTAGTGGTTTGGTATCAGGGAACTACGAGCAGTACTTC. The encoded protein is CASGLVSGNYEQYF.